The 9 T cell receptor beta chains below were found in one sample sequenced in a study of monozygotic twins with inflammatory bowel disease. From the 5' RACE reads, TCRdb lists one entry per CDR3 protein and no DNA. The listing contains 150,000 or so distinct CDR3 sequences. Sample: blood. The source is a human donor with ulcerative colitis or Crohn's disease, or a healthy co-twin of an affected twin (not recorded which).

The chain links TRBV6-2 or TRBV6-3 to TRBJ2-1. This CDR3 contains 11 residues. Germline CDR1 and CDR2: MNHEY and SVGEGT. CDR3 region: CASIYPKRQFF.

J is TRBJ2-1 and V is TRBV19; TCRdb indicates TRBD2, and absent DNA this call remains unverified. The CDR3 has 19 amino acids. In germline, CDR1 is LNHDA, CDR2 SQIVND (reference sequence). CDR3 in amino acids: CASSASGLAGGRSYNEQFF. The variable domain in full, completed from reference TRBV19 and TRBJ2-1, reads DGGITQSPKYLFRKEGQNVTLSCEQNLNHDAMYWYRQDPGQGLRLIYYSQIVNDFQKGDIAEGYSVSREKKESFPLTVTSAQKNPTAFYLCASSASGLAGGRSYNEQFFGPGTRLTVL.

V usage is TRBV30 and J usage is TRBJ2-7. There are 13 residues in the CDR3. Germline V CDR1 and CDR2: GTSNPN, SVGIG (reference sequence). CDR3 amino acids: CAWGNRNRYEQYF.

The V gene is TRBV5-1, the J gene TRBJ2-6; with no DNA, the TCRdb D assignment of TRBD2 cannot be verified. CDR3 length equals 16 residues. CDR1 and CDR2 (germline): SGHRS, YFSETQ. The CDR3 loop is CASSLGRGLGANVLTF.

The CDR3 loop reads CASSLSGRDSPLHF. The J gene is TRBJ1-6, the V gene TRBV27. Germline values: CDR1 MNHEY, CDR2 SMNVEV (reference sequence). The CDR3 runs to 14 residues.

This chain joins TRBV5-1 and TRBJ2-1; TCRdb names TRBD2, which stays unverified in the absence of DNA. This CDR3 contains 16 residues. From germline, CDR1 is SGHRS and CDR2 YFSETQ. CDR3 sequence reads: CASSLVASGVWDEQFF. Full variable domain (missing parts from reference TRBV5-1 and TRBJ2-1): KAGVTQTPRYLIKTRGQQVTLSCSPISGHRSVSWYQQTPGQGLQFLFEYFSETQRNKGNFPGRFSGRQFSNSRSEMNVSTLELGDSALYLCASSLVASGVWDEQFFGPGTRLTVL.

The V gene is TRBV28, the J gene TRBJ2-5; TCRdb indicates TRBD2, and absent DNA this call remains unverified. Per the germline V gene, CDR1 is MDHEN and CDR2 is SYDVKM. The CDR3 runs to 13 residues. The CDR3 is CASSFIGRETQYF.

The V call is TRBV5-4, the J call TRBJ1-4; the TCRdb call, TRBD1, lacks DNA for checking. Germline V lookup: CDR1 SGHNT, CDR2 YYREEE (reference sequence). The CDR3 contains 16 residues. CDR3 protein: CASSTGQGSYRKKLFF.

The chain links TRBV11-1 to TRBJ2-1. The CDR3 loop spans 15 amino acids. Germline CDR1 reads SGHAT; CDR2 reads FQDESV (reference sequence). CDR3 sequence: CASSATDRHYNEQFF.